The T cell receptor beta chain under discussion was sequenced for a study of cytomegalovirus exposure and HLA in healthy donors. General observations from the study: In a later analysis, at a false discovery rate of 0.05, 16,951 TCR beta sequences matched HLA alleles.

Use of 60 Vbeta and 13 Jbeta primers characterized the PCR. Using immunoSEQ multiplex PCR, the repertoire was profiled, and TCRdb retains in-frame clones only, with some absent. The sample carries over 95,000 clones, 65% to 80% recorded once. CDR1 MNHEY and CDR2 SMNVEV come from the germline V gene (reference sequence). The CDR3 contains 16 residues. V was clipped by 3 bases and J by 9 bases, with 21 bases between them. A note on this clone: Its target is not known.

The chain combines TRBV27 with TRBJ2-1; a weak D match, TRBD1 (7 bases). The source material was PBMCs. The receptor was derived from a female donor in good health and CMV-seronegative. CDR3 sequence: CASSFGTSTGRSEQFF. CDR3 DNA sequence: TGTGCCAGCAGTTTCGGGACTTCGACAGGGAGGAGTGAGCAGTTCTTC.